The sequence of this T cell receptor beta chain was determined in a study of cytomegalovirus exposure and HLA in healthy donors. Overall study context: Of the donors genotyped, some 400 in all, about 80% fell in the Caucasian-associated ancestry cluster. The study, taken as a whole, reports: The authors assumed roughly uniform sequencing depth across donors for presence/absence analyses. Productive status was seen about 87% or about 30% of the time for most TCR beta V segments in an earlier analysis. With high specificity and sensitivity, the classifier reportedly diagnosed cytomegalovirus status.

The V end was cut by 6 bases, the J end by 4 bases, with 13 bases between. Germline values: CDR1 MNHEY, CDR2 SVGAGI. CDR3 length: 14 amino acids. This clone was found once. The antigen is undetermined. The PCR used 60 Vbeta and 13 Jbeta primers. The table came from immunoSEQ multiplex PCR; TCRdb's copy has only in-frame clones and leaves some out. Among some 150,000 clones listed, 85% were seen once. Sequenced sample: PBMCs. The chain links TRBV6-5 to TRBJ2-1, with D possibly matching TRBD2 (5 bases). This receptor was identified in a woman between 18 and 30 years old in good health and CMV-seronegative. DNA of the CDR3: TGTGCCAGCAGCCCCCCCGGCGGGTACAATGAGCAGTTCTTC. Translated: CASSPPGGYNEQFF.